This entry lists 26 T cell receptor beta chains sequenced from one sample in a study of T cells in Graves' hyperthyroidism and ophthalmopathy. RNA transcripts were the template for amplifying TCR beta CDR3 regions. The HTBI primer set drove a first-round RT-PCR of the TCR CDR3. Each CDR3 protein is one row after TCRdb ran MiXCR on the multiplex PCR reads. The sample has roughly 720,000 distinct CDR3 sequences; roughly a sixth are singletons. Sequenced: blood. The receptors stem from a man aged 45-65 years with Graves' hyperthyroidism.

This clonotype was picked up many times. The V gene is TRBV6-1, the J gene TRBJ2-7; TRBD2 matches at 14 bases. In germline, CDR1 is MNHNS, CDR2 SASEGT. V shed 8 bases, J shed 5 bases, and the junction held 8 bases outside the gene matches. The CDR3 has 15 amino acids. The CDR3 region is CASGSGLAGVNEQYF. The CDR3 DNA is TGTGCCAGCGGATCGGGACTAGCGGGAGTCAACGAGCAGTACTTC.

The chain carries TRBV2 and TRBJ2-7; TRBD2 matches 10 bases. Germline-derived CDR1 and CDR2 are SNHLY and FYNNEI. This CDR3 spans 16 amino acids. The V and J ends lost 4 bases and 4 bases, in that order; junction bases with no gene match: 10. The CDR3 is CASSARWTSGAYEQYF. CDR3 sequence (DNA): TGTGCCAGCAGTGCGAGGTGGACTAGCGGAGCTTACGAGCAGTACTTC.

V usage is TRBV6-5 and J usage is TRBJ2-7; D is possibly TRBD2 (6 bases). Germline CDR1 MNHEY, CDR2 SVGAGI. V lost 2 bases, J lost 0 bases, and 11 bases lay in between. The CDR3 runs 15 residues. CDR3: CASSYDGGSSYEQYF. CDR3 in DNA: TGTGCCAGCAGTTACGATGGGGGGTCCTCCTACGAGCAGTACTTC.

In this sample, this clonotype turned up many times. This chain joins TRBV27 and TRBJ1-4, with D hard to call. Germline lookup yields CDR1 MNHEY and CDR2 SMNVEV (reference sequence). There are 15 residues in the CDR3. The V and J ends lost 0 bases and 2 bases respectively, with 7 bases between them. In nucleotides, the CDR3 is TGTGCCAGCAGTTTATCCAGGTCGACTAATGAAAAACTGTTTTTT. Amino acid sequence: CASSLSRSTNEKLFF.

The sample holds many counts of this clonotype. The V call is TRBV3-1, the J call TRBJ2-5; 7 nucleotides agree with TRBD2. J was trimmed by 9 bases and V by 4 bases; bases with no gene match: 20. This CDR3 is built from 17 residues. The V gene's germline CDR1 is LGHDT and CDR2 YNNKEL (reference sequence). The CDR3 DNA follows: TGTGCCAGCAGCCCTGCCGGAGTAGCGGGTATATTCCAGGCCCAGTACTTC. As protein: CASSPAGVAGIFQAQYF.

The chain joins TRBV19 to TRBJ1-3; the D gene is possibly TRBD1 (5 bases). Germline V lookup: CDR1 LNHDA, CDR2 SQIVND (reference sequence). V lost 4 bases and J 0 bases, leaving 13 bases between the germline ends. The CDR3 consists of 16 residues. DNA for the CDR3: TGTGCCAGTAGTAAACAGGCGTTGAGCTCTGGAAACACCATATATTTT. Its translation: CASSKQALSSGNTIYF.

This clonotype appeared many times. This rearrangement joins TRBV6-5 to TRBJ1-1; no firm D call. The germline V gene encodes CDR1 MNHEY and CDR2 SVGAGI. V was pared by 0 bases and J by 1 base, with 3 bases between. This CDR3 is 13 amino acids long. CDR3 nucleotide sequence: TGTGCCAGCAGTTACTCTGCGAACACTGAAGCTTTCTTT. It codes for CASSYSANTEAFF.

V usage is TRBV20-1 and J usage is TRBJ2-7, with TRBD2 matching over 12 bases. The V and J ends lost 2 bases and 2 bases, in that order; junction bases with no gene match: 1. Germline CDR1 and CDR2: DFQATT and SNEGSKA (reference sequence). This CDR3 contains 14 residues. CDR3 in DNA: TGCAGTGCTAGACGACTAGCGGGGGCCTACGAGCAGTACTTC. Amino acids: CSARRLAGAYEQYF.

This clonotype was counted at least ten times. V gene TRBV28 combines with J gene TRBJ1-2; D is uncertain. The CDR3 covers 13 residues. V was cut by 4 bases and J by 0 bases, with 6 bases left in between. Germline CDR1 is MDHEN and CDR2 is SYDVKM. The CDR3 spells CASSSYTNYGYTF. The CDR3, as DNA: TGTGCCAGCAGTTCTTACACTAACTATGGCTACACCTTC.

Ten or more counts support this clonotype. V is TRBV7-9 and J is TRBJ1-6; unclear D gene. The CDR3 sequence is 15 residues long. From germline, CDR1 is SEHNR and CDR2 FQNEAQ (reference sequence). V was trimmed by 1 base and J by 8 bases, leaving 12 bases between them. CDR3 nucleotides: TGTGCCAGCAGCTTAGTTGGCATGGGAGATTCACCCCTCCACTTT. Translated, it gives CASSLVGMGDSPLHF.

The CDR3 loop is CASSTASVHSYNEQFF. CDR3 bases: TGTGCCAGTAGTACCGCTAGCGTTCACTCCTACAATGAGCAGTTCTTC. J is TRBJ2-1 and V is TRBV19; D may be TRBD2 (6 bases). V was cut by 4 bases and J by 0 bases, with 13 bases left in between. CDR3 length equals 16 residues. From germline, CDR1 is LNHDA and CDR2 SQIVND (reference sequence).

The chain employs TRBV7-2 and TRBJ1-4, with TRBD1 identical over 9 bases. The V segment lost 2 bases and the J segment 5 bases; nucleotides outside the gene matches: 6. The CDR3 extends over 16 amino acids. Germline CDR1 reads SGHTA; CDR2 reads FQGNSA. The CDR3, as DNA: TGTGCCAGCAGCTTACCGACAGGGGGGCGAAATGAAAAACTGTTTTTT. Protein: CASSLPTGGRNEKLFF. Drawing the rest from reference TRBV7-2 and TRBJ1-4, the complete variable domain is GAGVSQSPSNKVTEKGKDVELRCDPISGHTALYWYRQSLGQGLEFLIYFQGNSAPDKSGLPSDRFSAERTGGSVSTLTIQRTQQEDSAVYLCASSLPTGGRNEKLFFGSGTQLSVL.

The J gene is TRBJ2-7, the V gene TRBV2; 7 nucleotides agree with TRBD2. The CDR3 is 13 amino acids. Per germline, CDR1 SNHLY and CDR2 FYNNEI. The J segment lost 5 bases and the V segment lost 3 bases, leaving 4 bases of the junction unmatched. The CDR3 sequence: CASSDRGVDEQYF. The CDR3 DNA follows: TGTGCCAGCAGTGATCGGGGGGTAGACGAGCAGTACTTC.

The V gene is TRBV4-1, the J gene TRBJ2-7; 8 nucleotides line up with TRBD2. With 4 bases clipped from V and 1 base from J, the junction kept 15 bases outside the gene matches. Germline loops: CDR1 MGHRA, CDR2 YSYEKL. The CDR3 has 18 residues. CDR3 in amino acids: CASSLTPGLGFESYEQYF. The CDR3 nucleotides read TGCGCCAGCAGCCTAACCCCGGGACTAGGTTTCGAGTCCTACGAGCAGTACTTC.

This clonotype was detected many times. The J gene is TRBJ1-1, the V gene TRBV27; 7 nucleotides align to TRBD1. This CDR3 comprises 13 residues. Unmatched junction bases numbered 1, after V lost 2 bases and J lost 4 bases. Looked up from germline, CDR1 is MNHEY and CDR2 is SMNVEV (reference sequence). This CDR3 is CASSLDRVTEAFF. The CDR3 DNA follows: TGTGCCAGCAGTTTAGACAGGGTCACTGAAGCTTTCTTT.

Points on this clonotype: Just one base apart from a much larger clone, this may be a read error. The CDR3 sequence: CARPAPLSGNTIYF. For the CDR3, the DNA is TGTGCCCGCCCGGCACCCTTATCTGGAAACACCATATATTTT. V gene TRBV27 combines with J gene TRBJ1-3; D call uncertain. This CDR3 region has 14 residues. Trimming left V 11 bases short and J 1 base short, with 15 bases between. From germline, CDR1 is MNHEY and CDR2 SMNVEV (reference sequence).

This clonotype was picked up many times. V and J are TRBV27 and TRBJ1-2, with TRBD1 matching over 9 bases. Germline V lookup: CDR1 MNHEY, CDR2 SMNVEV (reference sequence). Trimming cost V 8 bases and J 8 bases; bases outside gene matches: 9. This CDR3 contains 13 residues. As DNA, the CDR3 is TGTGCCAGCGGCGACAGGGGGACTATGGGCTACACCTTC. The encoded protein is CASGDRGTMGYTF.

J is TRBJ2-1 and V is TRBV19, with D possibly matching TRBD1 (5 bases). Deletions cut 10 bases from V and 1 base from J, with 17 bases between. CDR3 length: 15 amino acids. Per germline, CDR1 LNHDA and CDR2 SQIVND (reference sequence). In DNA form, the CDR3 reads TGTGCCACCACCACGGGCGACAGTTCCTACAATGAGCAGTTCTTC. Translated: CATTTGDSSYNEQFF.

The chain employs TRBV6-5 and TRBJ2-7; tentatively, D is TRBD1 (5 bases). Germline V lookup: CDR1 MNHEY, CDR2 SVGAGI. The CDR3 length is 15 residues. Between the trimmed V and J ends, which lost 4 bases and 3 bases, there was a span of 16 bases. The CDR3 loop is CASSFSIGHLYEQYF. The CDR3 nucleotides read TGTGCCAGCAGTTTCTCCATCGGACACCTCTACGAGCAGTACTTC.

As to this clonotype: A much larger clone is a single base away; this may be a read error. This chain joins TRBV2 and TRBJ1-2; D unresolved. V was trimmed by 4 bases and J by 4 bases, leaving 19 bases between them. This CDR3 has 16 amino acids. CDR1 and CDR2 from the germline V gene are SNHLY and FYNNEI. The CDR3 sequence is CASSAEGGPTLYGYTF. The CDR3 DNA reads as TGTGCCAGCAGTGCGGAAGGCGGTCCTACTCTCTATGGCTACACCTTC.

This chain links TRBV20-1 with TRBJ2-3; TRBD2 is a possible D gene (6 bases). CDR3 length equals 16 residues. Trimming took 5 bases from V and 0 from J, leaving 18 bases between them. Germline CDR1 is DFQATT and CDR2 is SNEGSKA (reference sequence). The CDR3 is CSAPSAGTASTDTQYF. The CDR3 DNA reads as TGCAGTGCTCCTTCCGCCGGGACTGCTAGCACAGATACGCAGTATTTT.

The chain uses TRBV20-1 and TRBJ1-6; the match to TRBD1 covers 7 bases. The CDR3 consists of 14 residues. J lost 7 bases, V lost 6 bases, and 9 bases had no gene match. In germline, CDR1 is DFQATT, CDR2 SNEGSKA (reference sequence). The CDR3 DNA sequence: TGCAGTGCCCCGCCGGGACAGATCAATTCACCCCTCCACTTT. It translates to CSAPPGQINSPLHF.

This clonotype has at least ten counts. The chain joins TRBV7-2 to TRBJ1-6; D is perhaps TRBD1 (5 bases). The CDR3 loop spans 15 amino acids. The V end lost 0 bases, the J end lost 6 bases, and 9 bases lay between the germline ends. Germline V lookup: CDR1 SGHTA, CDR2 FQGNSA. The CDR3 DNA reads as TGTGCCAGCAGCTTAGCGGCTGGGGGTAATTCACCCCTCCACTTT. Protein: CASSLAAGGNSPLHF. The full variable domain, in which reference TRBV7-2 and TRBJ1-6 provide the parts outside the CDR3, is GAGVSQSPSNKVTEKGKDVELRCDPISGHTALYWYRQSLGQGLEFLIYFQGNSAPDKSGLPSDRFSAERTGGSVSTLTIQRTQQEDSAVYLCASSLAAGGNSPLHFGNGTRLTVT.

This clonotype has ten or more counts. The chain joins TRBV11-2 to TRBJ2-1; D may be TRBD2 (6 bases). This CDR3 has 17 amino acids. CDR1 is SGHAT and CDR2 is FQNNGV in the germline V gene. V gave up 5 bases and J gave up 2 bases, with 19 bases separating them. CDR3 bases: TGTGCCAGCAGCCAGCGCCGGGACTCACGACCCTACAATGAGCAGTTCTTC. As protein: CASSQRRDSRPYNEQFF. The full variable domain, rest sourced from reference TRBV11-2 and TRBJ2-1, is EAGVAQSPRYKIIEKRQSVAFWCNPISGHATLYWYQQILGQGPKLLIQFQNNGVVDDSQLPKDRFSAERLKGVDSTLKIQPAKLEDSAVYLCASSQRRDSRPYNEQFFGPGTRLTVL.

The chain combines TRBV7-6 with TRBJ2-5; 11 bases are a match to TRBD2. Trimming removed 3 bases from V and 5 bases from J; junction bases left unmatched: 8. The CDR3 runs 16 residues. Germline CDR1 reads SGHVS; CDR2 reads FNYEAQ. CDR3 loop: CASSFLAGGSAETQYF. The CDR3 bases are TGTGCCAGCAGCTTCCTAGCGGGAGGAAGCGCGGAGACCCAGTACTTC.

This clonotype was detected ten times or more. The chain couples TRBV28 to TRBJ2-7; D is undetermined. CDR1 MDHEN and CDR2 SYDVKM come from the germline V gene. The CDR3 is 15 residues long. V was cut by 6 bases and J by 3 bases, with 18 bases left in between. The CDR3 here is CASSIRDVGFYEQYF. The CDR3 DNA reads as TGTGCCAGCAGCATTAGGGATGTCGGTTTCTACGAGCAGTACTTC.